This TCR beta chain was documented in a study of T cells in Graves' hyperthyroidism and ophthalmopathy. Points from the study as a whole: Model output signaled ophthalmopathy a median approximately 6 months ahead of onset. Blood also contained most expanded thyroid clonotypes above 0.001.

Regions amplified from RNA transcripts were the TCR beta CDR3 regions. The primer set for the first-round RT-PCR of the TCR CDR3 was HTBI. TCRdb called the multiplex PCR reads again in MiXCR, with one record for every CDR3 protein. The table has fewer than 750,000 distinct CDR3 sequences, roughly 14% seen once. Each person with ophthalmopathy scored at least 3 on the Clinical Activity Score, reached NOSPECS grade 4 or higher, and had been ill under 3 months. V was trimmed by 7 bases and J by 3 bases, leaving 6 bases between them. The CDR3 totals 11 residues. The germline gives CDR1 SGHAT, CDR2 FQNNGV. This clonotype came up many times. Its specificity is not known.

This receptor was taken from a woman aged 40 to 50 with Graves' ophthalmopathy. Material: blood. The chain couples TRBV11-2 to TRBJ2-5; D uncertain. CDR3 protein: CASKKEETQYF. CDR3 bases: TGTGCCAGCAAAAAAGAAGAGACCCAGTACTTC.